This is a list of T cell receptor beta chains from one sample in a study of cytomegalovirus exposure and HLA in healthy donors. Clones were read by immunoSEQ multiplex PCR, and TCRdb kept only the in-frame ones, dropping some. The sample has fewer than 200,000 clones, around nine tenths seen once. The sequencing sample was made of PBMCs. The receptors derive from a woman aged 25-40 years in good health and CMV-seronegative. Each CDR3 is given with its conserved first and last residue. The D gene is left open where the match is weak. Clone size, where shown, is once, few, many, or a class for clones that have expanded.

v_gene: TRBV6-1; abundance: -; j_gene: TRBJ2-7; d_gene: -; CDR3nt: TGTGCCAGCAGTGACCGACAGGTACTTCCCTACGAGCAGTACTTC; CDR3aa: CASSDRQVLPYEQYF
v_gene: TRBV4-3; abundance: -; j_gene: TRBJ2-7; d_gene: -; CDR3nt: TGCGCCAGCAGCCAAGACTCCAGGGCCCCCTACGAGCAGTACTTC; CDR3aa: CASSQDSRAPYEQYF
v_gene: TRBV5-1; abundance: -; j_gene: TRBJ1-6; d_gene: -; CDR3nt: TGCGCCAGCAGCTTGTCCCCCTGGGGCGGTTCACCCCTCCACTTT; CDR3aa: CASSLSPWGGSPLHF
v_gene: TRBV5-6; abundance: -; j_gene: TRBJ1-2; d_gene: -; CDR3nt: TGTGCCAGCAGCTTGGGGGACAAGCATCCTAACTATGGCTACACCTTC; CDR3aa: CASSLGDKHPNYGYTF
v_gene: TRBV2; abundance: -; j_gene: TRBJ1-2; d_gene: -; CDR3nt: TGTGCCAGCAGCGGACAGAGAGCATCGTGGGGCTACACCTTC; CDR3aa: CASSGQRASWGYTF
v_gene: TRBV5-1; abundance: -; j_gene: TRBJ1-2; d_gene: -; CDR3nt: TGCGCCAGCAGCTTGCGGCAGGGGTCAAACTATGGCTACACCTTC; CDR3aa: CASSLRQGSNYGYTF
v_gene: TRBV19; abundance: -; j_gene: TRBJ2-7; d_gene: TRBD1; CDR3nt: TGTGCCAGTAGTAGGACAGGGGGCGATTCCTACGAGCAGTACTTC; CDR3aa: CASSRTGGDSYEQYF
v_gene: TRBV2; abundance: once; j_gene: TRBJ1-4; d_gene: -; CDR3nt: TGTGCCAGCAGCCGTTCTAATGAAAAACTGTTTTTT; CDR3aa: CASSRSNEKLFF
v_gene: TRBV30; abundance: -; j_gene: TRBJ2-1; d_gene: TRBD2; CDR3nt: TGTGCCTGGGAGCGGGGGGGCTCAGGCAATGAGCAGTTCTTC; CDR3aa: CAWERGGSGNEQFF
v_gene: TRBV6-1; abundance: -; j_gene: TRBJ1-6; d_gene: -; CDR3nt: TGTGCCAGCAGTGAAGCGGGGGGGACTCGGTATTCACCCCTCCACTTT; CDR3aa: CASSEAGGTRYSPLHF
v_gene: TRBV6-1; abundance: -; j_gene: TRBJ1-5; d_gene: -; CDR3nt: TGTGCCAGCAGTGAACCCTTAGAAGCTGATAGCAATCAGCCCCAGCATTTT; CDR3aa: CASSEPLEADSNQPQHF
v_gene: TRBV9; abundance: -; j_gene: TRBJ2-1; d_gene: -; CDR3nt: TGTGCCAGCAGCGTGTCAGTAGGACTTGGTGCGGACAATGAGCAGTTCTTC; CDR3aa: CASSVSVGLGADNEQFF
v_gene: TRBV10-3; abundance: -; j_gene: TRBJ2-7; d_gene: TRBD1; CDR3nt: TGTGCCATCAGTGATGGGGACAGGGTAGACGAGCAGTACTTC; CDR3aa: CAISDGDRVDEQYF
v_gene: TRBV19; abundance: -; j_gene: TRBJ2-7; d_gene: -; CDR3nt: TGTGCCAGTAGTATATCCAACAGAAAACGTTACGAGCAGTACTTC; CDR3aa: CASSISNRKRYEQYF
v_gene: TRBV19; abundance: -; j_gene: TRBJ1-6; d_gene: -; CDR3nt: TGTGCCACGATGAACCGGGACAAGGGGGTAAATTCACCCCTCCACTTT; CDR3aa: CATMNRDKGVNSPLHF
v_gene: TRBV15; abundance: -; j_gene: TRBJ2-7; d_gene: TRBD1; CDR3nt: TGTGCCACCAGCAGCCGGGACAGGGGAGGGAACGAGCAGTACTTC; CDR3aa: CATSSRDRGGNEQYF
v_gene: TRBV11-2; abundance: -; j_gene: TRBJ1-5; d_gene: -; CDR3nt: TGTGCCAGCAGCCTCGGAGGGTATAGCAATCAGCCCCAGCATTTT; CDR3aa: CASSLGGYSNQPQHF
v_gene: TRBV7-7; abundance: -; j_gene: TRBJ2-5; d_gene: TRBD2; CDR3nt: TGTGCTAGCAGCCCGAGCGGGGGGAGCGAGGAGACCCAGTACTTC; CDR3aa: CASSPSGGSEETQYF
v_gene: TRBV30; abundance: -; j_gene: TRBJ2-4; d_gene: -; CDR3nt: TGTGCCTGGAGTCCCCCAGCGGTTCCCTCTCTATCGGGCGATATAAACATTCAGTACTTC; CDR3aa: CAWSPPAVPSLSGDINIQYF
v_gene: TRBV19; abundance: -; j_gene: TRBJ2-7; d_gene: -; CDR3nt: TGTGCCAGTCGAACCGGGACAAGGGGAACCTACGAGCAGTACTTC; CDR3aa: CASRTGTRGTYEQYF
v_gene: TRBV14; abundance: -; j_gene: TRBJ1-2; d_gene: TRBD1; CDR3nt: TGTGCCAGCAGCCAAGACCTCGAGACAGGGGATGGCTACACCTTC; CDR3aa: CASSQDLETGDGYTF
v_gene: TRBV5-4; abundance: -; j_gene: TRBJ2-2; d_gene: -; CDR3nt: TGTGCCAGCAGCACCCCCCCGGGCACCGGGGAGCTGTTTTTT; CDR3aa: CASSTPPGTGELFF
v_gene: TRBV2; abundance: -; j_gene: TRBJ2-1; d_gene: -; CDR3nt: TGTGCCAGCAGTCCCCAGGGGGGTGAGCAGTTCTTC; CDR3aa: CASSPQGGEQFF
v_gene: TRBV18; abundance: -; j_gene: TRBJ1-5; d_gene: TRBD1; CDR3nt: TGTGCCAGCCGAAAAGACAGGGAGGGCAATCAGCCCCAGCATTTT; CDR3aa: CASRKDREGNQPQHF
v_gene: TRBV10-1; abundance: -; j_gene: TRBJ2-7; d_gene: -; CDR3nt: TGCGCCAGCAGTGACTCAGCCGCGGCGCCAGGGGTTCGGGACGAGCAGTACTTC; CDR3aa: CASSDSAAAPGVRDEQYF
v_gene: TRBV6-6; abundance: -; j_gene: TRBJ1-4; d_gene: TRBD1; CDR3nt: TGTGCCACCAGGACAGGGGATTATGAAAAACTGTTTTTT; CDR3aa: CATRTGDYEKLFF
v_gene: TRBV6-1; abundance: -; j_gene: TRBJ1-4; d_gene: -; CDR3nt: TGTGCCAGCAGTGGTTTCCGTAATCCTGAAAAACTGTTTTTT; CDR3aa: CASSGFRNPEKLFF
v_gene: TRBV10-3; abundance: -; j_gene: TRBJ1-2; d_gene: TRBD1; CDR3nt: TGTGCCATCGAGACAGGGGGCTATGGCTACACCTTC; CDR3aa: CAIETGGYGYTF
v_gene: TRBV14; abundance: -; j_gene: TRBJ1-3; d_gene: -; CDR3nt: TGTGCCAGCAGCCAAGATTGGGGGGTCGGCGGAAACACCATATATTTT; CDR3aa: CASSQDWGVGGNTIYF
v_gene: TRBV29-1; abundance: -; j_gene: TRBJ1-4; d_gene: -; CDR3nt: TGCAGCGTCGGAGACGGTACAACTAATGAAAAACTGTTTTTT; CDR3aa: CSVGDGTTNEKLFF
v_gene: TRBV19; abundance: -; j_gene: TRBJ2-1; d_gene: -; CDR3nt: TGTGCCAGTAGTTCCACCTGGAGGGAGCAGTTCTTC; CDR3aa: CASSSTWREQFF
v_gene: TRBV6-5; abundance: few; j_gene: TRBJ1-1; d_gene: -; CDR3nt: TGTGCCAGCAGAAACAGGGACGTCTCTGAAGCTTTCTTT; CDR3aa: CASRNRDVSEAFF
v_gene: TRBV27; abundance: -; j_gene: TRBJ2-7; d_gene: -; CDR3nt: TGTGCCAGCAGTCGTGGCCCCCAGGCGGGAGAGCAGTACTTC; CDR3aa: CASSRGPQAGEQYF
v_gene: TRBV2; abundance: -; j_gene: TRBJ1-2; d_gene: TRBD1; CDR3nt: TGTGCCATCAGTAGGGGACAGTCTCTTTATGGCTACACCTTC; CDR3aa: CAISRGQSLYGYTF
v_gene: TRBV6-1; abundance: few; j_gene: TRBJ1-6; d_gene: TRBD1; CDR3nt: TGTGCCAGCCAAGGACAGGAAACATCACCCCTCCACTTT; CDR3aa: CASQGQETSPLHF
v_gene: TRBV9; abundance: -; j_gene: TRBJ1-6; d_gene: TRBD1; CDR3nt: TGTGCCAGCAGCGTTTTTGGACAGGGAAGGGGGTCACCCCTCCACTTT; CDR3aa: CASSVFGQGRGSPLHF
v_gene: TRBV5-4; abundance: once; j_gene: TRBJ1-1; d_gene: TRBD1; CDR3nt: TGTGCCAGCAGCTATCGGGACAGGGTGAACACTGAAGCTTTCTTT; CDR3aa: CASSYRDRVNTEAFF
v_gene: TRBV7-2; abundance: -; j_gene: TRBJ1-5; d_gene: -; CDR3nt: TGTGCCAGCAGCTTAGGTGGGGCAAGCAATCAGCCCCAGCATTTT; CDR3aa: CASSLGGASNQPQHF
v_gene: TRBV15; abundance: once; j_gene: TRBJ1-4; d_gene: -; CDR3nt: TGTGCCACCAGCAGAGTTGTCGACAGTAATGAAAAACTGTTTTTT; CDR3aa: CATSRVVDSNEKLFF
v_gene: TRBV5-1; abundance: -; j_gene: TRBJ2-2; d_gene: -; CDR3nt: TGCGCCAGCAGCTCAACAGGTTTACCGGACACCGGGGAGCTGTTTTTT; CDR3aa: CASSSTGLPDTGELFF
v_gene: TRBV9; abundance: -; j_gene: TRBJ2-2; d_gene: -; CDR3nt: TGTGCCAGCAGCGTAGGAGGGTTCACCGGGGAGCTGTTTTTT; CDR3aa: CASSVGGFTGELFF
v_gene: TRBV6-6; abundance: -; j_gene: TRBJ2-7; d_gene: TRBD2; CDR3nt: TGTGCCAGCAGTTACTCGACTAGCGACTCCTACGAGCAGTACTTC; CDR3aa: CASSYSTSDSYEQYF
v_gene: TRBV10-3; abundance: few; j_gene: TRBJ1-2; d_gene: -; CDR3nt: TGTGCCATCAGTGAAATGGCAGGGGATGGCTACACCTTC; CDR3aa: CAISEMAGDGYTF
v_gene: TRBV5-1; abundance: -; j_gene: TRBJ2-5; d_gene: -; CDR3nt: TGCGCCAGCAGTCACCTGGGGGGACCGCAAGAGACCCAGTACTTC; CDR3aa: CASSHLGGPQETQYF
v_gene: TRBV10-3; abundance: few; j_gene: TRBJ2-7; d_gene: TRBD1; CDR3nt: TGTGCCATCAGTGACATTGGGACAGGGGGGTCCGAGCAGTACTTC; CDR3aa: CAISDIGTGGSEQYF
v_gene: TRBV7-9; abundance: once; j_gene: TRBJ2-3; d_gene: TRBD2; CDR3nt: TGTGCCAGCAGCTTAGTGGAGCGGGACACAGATACGCAGTATTTT; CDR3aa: CASSLVERDTDTQYF
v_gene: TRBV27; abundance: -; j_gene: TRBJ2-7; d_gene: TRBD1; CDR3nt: TGTGCCAGCAGTTGGGGGACAGCTCAAGAGCAGTACTTC; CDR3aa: CASSWGTAQEQYF
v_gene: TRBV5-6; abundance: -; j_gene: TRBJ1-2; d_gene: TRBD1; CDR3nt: TGTGCCAGCAGCTTGGGGACAGGGGGCTATGGCTACACCTTC; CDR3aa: CASSLGTGGYGYTF
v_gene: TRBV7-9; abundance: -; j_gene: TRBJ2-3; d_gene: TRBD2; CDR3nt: TGTGCCAGCAAGACTAGCGGGGGCACAGATACGCAGTATTTT; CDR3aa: CASKTSGGTDTQYF
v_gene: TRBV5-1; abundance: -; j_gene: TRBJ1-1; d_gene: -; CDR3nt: TGCGCCAGCAGCTTGGCCGCCGGTTCGAACACTGAAGCTTTCTTT; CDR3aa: CASSLAAGSNTEAFF
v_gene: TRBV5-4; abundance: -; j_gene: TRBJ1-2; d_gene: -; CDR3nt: TGTGCCAGCAGCTTACGACAGGTTGCAGCGGATGGCTACACCTTC; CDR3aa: CASSLRQVAADGYTF
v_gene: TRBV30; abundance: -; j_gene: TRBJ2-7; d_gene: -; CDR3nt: TGTGCCTGGAGTGACAGTACCTACGAGCAGTACTTC; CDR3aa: CAWSDSTYEQYF
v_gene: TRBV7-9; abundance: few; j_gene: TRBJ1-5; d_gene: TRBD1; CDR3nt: TGTGCCAGCAGCCGTACAGGGGTTCAGCCCCAGCATTTT; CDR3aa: CASSRTGVQPQHF
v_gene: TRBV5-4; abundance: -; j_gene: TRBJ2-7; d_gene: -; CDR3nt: TGTGCCAGCAGCCATTACAGGGAGTCCTACGAGCAGTACTTC; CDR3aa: CASSHYRESYEQYF